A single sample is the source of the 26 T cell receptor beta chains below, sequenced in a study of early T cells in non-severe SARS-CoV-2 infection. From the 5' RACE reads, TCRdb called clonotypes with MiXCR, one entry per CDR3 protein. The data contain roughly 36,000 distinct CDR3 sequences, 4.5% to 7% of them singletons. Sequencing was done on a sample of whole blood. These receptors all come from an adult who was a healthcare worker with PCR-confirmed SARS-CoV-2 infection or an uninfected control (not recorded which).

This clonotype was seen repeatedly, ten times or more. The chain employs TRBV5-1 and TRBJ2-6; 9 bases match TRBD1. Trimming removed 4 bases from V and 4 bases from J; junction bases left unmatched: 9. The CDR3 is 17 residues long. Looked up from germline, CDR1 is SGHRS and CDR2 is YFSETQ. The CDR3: CASSTGQGGGGANVLTF. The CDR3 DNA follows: TGCGCCAGCAGCACGGGACAGGGCGGCGGCGGGGCCAACGTCCTGACTTTC.

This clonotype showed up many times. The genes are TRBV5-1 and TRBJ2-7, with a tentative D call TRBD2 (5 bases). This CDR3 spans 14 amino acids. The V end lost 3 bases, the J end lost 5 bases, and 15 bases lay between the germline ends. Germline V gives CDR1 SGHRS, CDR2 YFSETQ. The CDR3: CASSSLGGLDEQYF. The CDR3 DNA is TGCGCCAGCAGCTCCTTAGGAGGACTCGACGAGCAGTACTTC.

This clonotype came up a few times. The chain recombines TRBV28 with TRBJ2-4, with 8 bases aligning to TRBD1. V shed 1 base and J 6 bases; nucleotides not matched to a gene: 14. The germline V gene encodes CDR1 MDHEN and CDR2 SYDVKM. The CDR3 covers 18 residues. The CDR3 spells CASSLFGAGGRLRNIQYF. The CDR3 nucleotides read TGTGCCAGCAGTTTATTTGGGGCAGGGGGCCGACTAAGAAACATTCAGTACTTC.

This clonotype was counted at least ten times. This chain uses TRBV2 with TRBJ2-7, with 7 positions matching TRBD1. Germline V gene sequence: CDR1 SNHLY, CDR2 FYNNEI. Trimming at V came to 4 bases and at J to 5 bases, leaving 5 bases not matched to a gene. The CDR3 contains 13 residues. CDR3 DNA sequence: TGTGCCAGCAGTGGACAGGGTGGACACGAGCAGTACTTC. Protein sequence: CASSGQGGHEQYF.

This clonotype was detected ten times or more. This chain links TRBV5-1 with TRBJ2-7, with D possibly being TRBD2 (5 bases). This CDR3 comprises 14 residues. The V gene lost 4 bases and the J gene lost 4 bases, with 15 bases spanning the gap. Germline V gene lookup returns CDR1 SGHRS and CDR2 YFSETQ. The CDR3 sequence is CASSLPRVPYEQYF. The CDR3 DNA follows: TGCGCCAGCAGCCTCCCGAGGGTACCGTACGAGCAGTACTTC.

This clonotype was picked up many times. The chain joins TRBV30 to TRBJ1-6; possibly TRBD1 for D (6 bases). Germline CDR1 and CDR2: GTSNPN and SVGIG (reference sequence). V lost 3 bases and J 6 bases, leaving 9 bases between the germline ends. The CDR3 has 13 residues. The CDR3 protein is CAWRRQANSPLHF. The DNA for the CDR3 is TGTGCCTGGAGAAGACAGGCTAATTCACCCCTCCACTTT.

The CDR3 nucleotides read TGTGCCAGCAGCGGAGAACGGGGGGCATGGGAGCAGTACTTC. It codes for CASSGERGAWEQYF. The chain employs TRBV7-9 and TRBJ2-7; TRBD2 might be the D (7 bases). This CDR3 spans 14 amino acids. The germline V and J ends were trimmed by 5 bases and 7 bases, with 18 bases remaining between them. Germline V gives CDR1 SEHNR, CDR2 FQNEAQ (reference sequence).

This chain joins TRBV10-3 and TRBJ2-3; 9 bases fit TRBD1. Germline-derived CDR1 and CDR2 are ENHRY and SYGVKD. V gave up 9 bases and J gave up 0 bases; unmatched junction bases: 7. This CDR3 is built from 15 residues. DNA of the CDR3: TGTGCCATAACTCGGACAGGGGTTAGCACAGATACGCAGTATTTT. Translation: CAITRTGVSTDTQYF.

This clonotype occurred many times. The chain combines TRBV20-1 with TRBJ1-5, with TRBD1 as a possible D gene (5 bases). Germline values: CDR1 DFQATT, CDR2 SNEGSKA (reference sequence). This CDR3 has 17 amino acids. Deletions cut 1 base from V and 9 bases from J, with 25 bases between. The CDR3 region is CSARVAGLGTSILPQHF. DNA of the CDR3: TGCAGTGCTAGAGTTGCGGGGCTCGGGACCTCGATTTTGCCCCAGCATTTT.

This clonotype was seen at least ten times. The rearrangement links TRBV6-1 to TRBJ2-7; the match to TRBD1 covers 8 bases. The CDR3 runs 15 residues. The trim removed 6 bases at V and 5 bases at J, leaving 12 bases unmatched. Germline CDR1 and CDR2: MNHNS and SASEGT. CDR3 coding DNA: TGTGCCAGCAGACCCGCGGACAGGGAAGCCCACGAGCAGTACTTC. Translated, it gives CASRPADREAHEQYF.

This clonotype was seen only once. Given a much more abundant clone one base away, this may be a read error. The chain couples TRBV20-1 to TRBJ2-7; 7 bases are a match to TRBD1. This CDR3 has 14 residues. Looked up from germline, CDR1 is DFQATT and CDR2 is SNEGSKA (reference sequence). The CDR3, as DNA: TGCAGTGCAAGAGGGACAGTTATAGAGGGCGAGCAGTACTTC. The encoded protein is CSARGTVIEGEQYF.

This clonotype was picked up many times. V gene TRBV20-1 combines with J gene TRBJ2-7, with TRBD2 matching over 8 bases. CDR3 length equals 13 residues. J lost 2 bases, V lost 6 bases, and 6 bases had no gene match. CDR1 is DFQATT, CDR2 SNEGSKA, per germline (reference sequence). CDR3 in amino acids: CSAKLAGPYEQYF. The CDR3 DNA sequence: TGCAGTGCAAAATTAGCGGGGCCCTACGAGCAGTACTTC.

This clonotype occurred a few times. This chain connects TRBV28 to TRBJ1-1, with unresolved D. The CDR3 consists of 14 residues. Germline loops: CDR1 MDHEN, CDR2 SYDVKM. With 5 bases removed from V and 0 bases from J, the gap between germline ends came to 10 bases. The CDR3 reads CASSIVLMNTEAFF. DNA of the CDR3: TGTGCCAGCAGTATTGTCCTAATGAACACTGAAGCTTTCTTT.

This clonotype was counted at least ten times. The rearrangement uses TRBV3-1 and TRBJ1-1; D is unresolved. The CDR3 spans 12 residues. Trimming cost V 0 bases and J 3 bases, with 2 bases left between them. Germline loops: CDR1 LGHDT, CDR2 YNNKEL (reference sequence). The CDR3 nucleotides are TGTGCCAGCAGCCAAGACTACACTGAAGCTTTCTTT. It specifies CASSQDYTEAFF.

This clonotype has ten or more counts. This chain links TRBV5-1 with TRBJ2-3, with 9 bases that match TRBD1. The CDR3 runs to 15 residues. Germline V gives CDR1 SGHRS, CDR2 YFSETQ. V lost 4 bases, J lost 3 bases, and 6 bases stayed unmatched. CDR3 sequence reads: CASSQRQGETDTQYF. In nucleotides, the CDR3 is TGCGCCAGCAGCCAAAGACAGGGGGAAACAGATACGCAGTATTTT. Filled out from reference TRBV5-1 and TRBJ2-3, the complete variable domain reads KAGVTQTPRYLIKTRGQQVTLSCSPISGHRSVSWYQQTPGQGLQFLFEYFSETQRNKGNFPGRFSGRQFSNSRSEMNVSTLELGDSALYLCASSQRQGETDTQYFGPGTRLTVL.

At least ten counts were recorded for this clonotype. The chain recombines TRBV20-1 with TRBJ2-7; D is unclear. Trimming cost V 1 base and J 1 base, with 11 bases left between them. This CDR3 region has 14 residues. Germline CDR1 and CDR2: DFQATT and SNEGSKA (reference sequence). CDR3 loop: CSARGGRVSYEQYF. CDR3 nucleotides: TGCAGTGCTAGAGGGGGTCGGGTTTCCTACGAGCAGTACTTC.

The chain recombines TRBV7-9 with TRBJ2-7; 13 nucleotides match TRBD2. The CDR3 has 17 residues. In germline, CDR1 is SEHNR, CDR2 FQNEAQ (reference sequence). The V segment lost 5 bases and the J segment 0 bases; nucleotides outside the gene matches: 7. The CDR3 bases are TGTGCCAGCAGCGCCGGGACTAGCGGGACCAGCTCCTACGAGCAGTACTTC. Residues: CASSAGTSGTSSYEQYF.

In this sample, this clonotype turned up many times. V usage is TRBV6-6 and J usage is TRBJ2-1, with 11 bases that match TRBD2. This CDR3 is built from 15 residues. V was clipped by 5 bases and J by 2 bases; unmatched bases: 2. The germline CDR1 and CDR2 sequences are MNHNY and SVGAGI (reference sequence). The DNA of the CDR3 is TGTGCCAGCAGTCCACTAGCGGGGGCCTACAATGAGCAGTTCTTC. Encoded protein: CASSPLAGAYNEQFF.

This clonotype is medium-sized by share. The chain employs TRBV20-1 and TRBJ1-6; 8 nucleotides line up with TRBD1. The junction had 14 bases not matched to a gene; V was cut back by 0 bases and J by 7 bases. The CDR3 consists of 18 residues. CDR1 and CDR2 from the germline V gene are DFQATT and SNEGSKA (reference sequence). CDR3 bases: TGCAGTGCTAGAGATCCCCTGGGGCAGGGGGCAGTGAATTCACCCCTCCACTTT. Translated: CSARDPLGQGAVNSPLHF.

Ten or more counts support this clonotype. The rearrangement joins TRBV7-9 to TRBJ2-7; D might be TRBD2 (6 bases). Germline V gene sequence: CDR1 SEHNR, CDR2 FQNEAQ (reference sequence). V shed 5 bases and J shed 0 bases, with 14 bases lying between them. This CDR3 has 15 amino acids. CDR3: CASSPSGVSSYEQYF. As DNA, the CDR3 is TGTGCCAGCAGCCCCTCGGGAGTAAGCTCCTACGAGCAGTACTTC.

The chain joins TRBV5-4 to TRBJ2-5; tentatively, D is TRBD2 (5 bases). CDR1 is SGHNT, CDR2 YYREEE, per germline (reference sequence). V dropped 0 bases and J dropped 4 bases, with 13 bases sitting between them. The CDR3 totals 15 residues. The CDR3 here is CASSLGLLAGETQYF. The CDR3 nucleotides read TGTGCCAGCAGCTTGGGTCTCCTAGCCGGAGAGACCCAGTACTTC.

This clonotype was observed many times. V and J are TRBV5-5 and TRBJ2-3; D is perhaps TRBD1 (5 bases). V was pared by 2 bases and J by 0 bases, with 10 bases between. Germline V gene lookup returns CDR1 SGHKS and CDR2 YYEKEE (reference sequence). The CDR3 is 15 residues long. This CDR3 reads CASSFRQRSTDTQYF. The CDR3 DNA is TGTGCCAGCAGCTTTAGACAGCGTAGCACAGATACGCAGTATTTT.

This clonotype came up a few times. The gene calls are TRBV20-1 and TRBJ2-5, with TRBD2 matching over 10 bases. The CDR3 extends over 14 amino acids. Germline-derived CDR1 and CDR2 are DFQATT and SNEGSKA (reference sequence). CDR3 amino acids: CTAYIAGGQETQYF. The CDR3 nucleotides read TGCACTGCCTACATAGCGGGGGGTCAAGAGACCCAGTACTTC.

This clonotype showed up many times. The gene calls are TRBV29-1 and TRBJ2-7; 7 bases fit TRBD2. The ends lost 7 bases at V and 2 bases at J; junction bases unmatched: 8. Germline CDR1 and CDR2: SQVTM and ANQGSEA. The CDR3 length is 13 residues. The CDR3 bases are TGCAGCGCTGGCCAGCGGGGCACCTACGAGCAGTACTTC. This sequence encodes CSAGQRGTYEQYF.

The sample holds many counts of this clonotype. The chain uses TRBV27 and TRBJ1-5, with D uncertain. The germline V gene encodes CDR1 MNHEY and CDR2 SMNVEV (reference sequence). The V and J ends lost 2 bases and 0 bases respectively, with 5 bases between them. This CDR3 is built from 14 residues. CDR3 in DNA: TGTGCCAGCAGTTTAGTAGGTAGCAATCAGCCCCAGCATTTT. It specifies CASSLVGSNQPQHF.

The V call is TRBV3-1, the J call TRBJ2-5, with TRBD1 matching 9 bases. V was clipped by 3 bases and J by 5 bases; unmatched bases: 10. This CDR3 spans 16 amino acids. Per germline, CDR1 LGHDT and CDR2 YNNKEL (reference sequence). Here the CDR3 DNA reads TGTGCCAGCAGCCAGAGAGGGACAGGGACGGACGAGACCCAGTACTTC. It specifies CASSQRGTGTDETQYF.